One and the same sample provided the 25 T cell receptor beta chains below, sequenced in a study of blood T cells in healthy people across ages. Next came a second PCR, run for about 7 to 12 cycles, which used a sample-barcoded 5' primer along with a J-beta primer mix. TCRdb re-called the 5' RACE reads with MiXCR, one entry per CDR3 protein. In the table there are about 940,000 distinct CDR3 sequences, about 48% of which are singletons. Sequences were obtained from blood. The receptors shown here come from a man aged 25 to 40 in good health.

The rearrangement joins TRBV3-1 to TRBJ2-2, with D possibly being TRBD1 or TRBD2 (5 bases each). Germline V gene data show CDR1 as LGHDT and CDR2 as YNNKEL (reference sequence). CDR3 length: 14 amino acids. The V end lost 3 bases, the J end lost 16 bases, and 21 bases lay between the germline ends. DNA for the CDR3: TGTGCCAGCAGCCAGGCGAACCCCCTAGCCGGACAGTTTTTT. This sequence encodes CASSQANPLAGQFF.

In nucleotides, the CDR3 is TGTGCCAGCAGGCCCGGGCACTCTGGAAACACCATATATTTT. Translating gives CASRPGHSGNTIYF. The chain uses TRBV12-3 or TRBV12-4 and TRBJ1-3; no clear D. The length of the CDR3 is 14 residues. Trimming shortened V by 6 bases and J by 0 bases, and 9 bases separated the two germline ends.

The rearrangement uses TRBV12-3 or TRBV12-4 and TRBJ2-2; D not resolved. V lost 5 bases to trimming and J lost 6 bases, with 7 bases between them. This CDR3 is 12 amino acids long. For the CDR3, the DNA is TGTGCCAGCAGTCCCTATTCCGGGGAGCTGTTTTTT. Translating gives CASSPYSGELFF.

J is TRBJ1-2 and V is TRBV6-5, with no clear D. The CDR3 covers 14 residues. Trimming took off 6 bases at V and 1 base at J, with 12 bases between the two ends. Germline CDR1 is MNHEY and CDR2 is SVGAGI. This CDR3 reads CASSPLVINYGYTF. The CDR3 nucleotides read TGTGCCAGCAGCCCCTTGGTGATTAACTATGGCTACACCTTC.

The rearrangement uses TRBV7-2 and TRBJ2-5; D is ambiguous. Germline V gene data show CDR1 as SGHTA and CDR2 as FQGNSA. V dropped 7 bases and J dropped 5 bases, with 14 bases sitting between them. The CDR3 spans 13 residues. The CDR3 DNA reads TGTGCCAGCACCGGGCAATTGGCTGAGACCCAGTACTTC. Protein sequence: CASTGQLAETQYF.

The rearrangement links TRBV4-1 to TRBJ1-2; perhaps TRBD1 as D (5 bases). Germline V lookup: CDR1 MGHRA, CDR2 YSYEKL. V lost 0 bases to trimming and J lost 2 bases, with 19 bases between them. The CDR3 consists of 18 residues. CDR3 protein: CASSQDLLDRLGNYGYTF. As DNA, the CDR3 is TGCGCCAGCAGCCAAGATCTGCTCGACAGACTGGGAAACTATGGCTACACCTTC.

The chain employs TRBV5-3 and TRBJ2-1; no clear D. TRBV5-3 is an ORF, with its function uncertain. V was pared by 2 bases and J by 4 bases, with 10 bases between. The CDR3 spans 14 residues. This chain's CDR3 is CARSFGLRYNEQFF. The CDR3 bases are TGTGCCAGAAGCTTTGGTCTACGGTACAATGAGCAGTTCTTC.

The rearrangement links TRBV20-1 to TRBJ2-7, with TRBD2 identical over 8 bases. From germline, CDR1 is DFQATT and CDR2 SNEGSKA (reference sequence). With 5 bases clipped from V and 0 bases from J, the junction kept 3 bases outside the gene matches. CDR3 size: 13 residues. The CDR3 coding sequence is TGCAGTGCTTGGAGCGGGAGCTCCTACGAGCAGTACTTC. This sequence encodes CSAWSGSSYEQYF.

V usage is TRBV18 and J usage is TRBJ1-5; 7 positions match TRBD1. CDR1 KGHSH and CDR2 LQKENI come from the germline V gene. J gave up 1 base and V 4 bases, and 4 bases lay outside the gene matches. CDR3 length: 15 amino acids. In DNA, the CDR3 is TGTGCCAGCTCACACAGGGGTATGAGCAATCAGCCCCAGCATTTT. Protein: CASSHRGMSNQPQHF.

This chain uses TRBV25-1 with TRBJ1-4; tentative D call: TRBD1 (6 bases). The germline V gene encodes CDR1 MGHDK and CDR2 SYGVNS. V was shortened by 2 bases and J by 8 bases, with 12 bases between the two germline ends. This CDR3 contains 14 residues. As DNA, the CDR3 is TGTGCCAGCAGTGAACGGCAGGGGAGGGAAAAACTGTTTTTT. Residues: CASSERQGREKLFF.

In this sample, this clonotype turned up once. This rearrangement joins TRBV4-1 to TRBJ2-5; the D call may be TRBD1 or TRBD2 (5 bases each). Trimming removed 3 bases at V and 2 bases at J, with 13 bases between. The CDR3 spans 15 residues. Germline V gives CDR1 MGHRA, CDR2 YSYEKL. In nucleotides, the CDR3 is TGCGCCAGCAGCCACGTCTGGGACCCACAAGAGACCCAGTACTTC. Residues: CASSHVWDPQETQYF.

This clonotype was seen a few times. The V call is TRBV4-2, the J call TRBJ2-3, with D possibly TRBD2 on 7 matching bases. Trimming removed 0 bases at V and 2 bases at J, with 15 bases between. Per germline, CDR1 LGHNA and CDR2 YNFKEQ. This CDR3 is 17 amino acids long. The CDR3, as DNA: TGTGCCAGCAGCCAAGATCCGGCGGGGGCCTTCACAGATACGCAGTATTTT. Protein sequence: CASSQDPAGAFTDTQYF.

The CDR3 spells CASSSPRTSGGFTYEQYF. The CDR3 DNA reads TGTGCCAGCAGCTCCCCGAGGACTAGCGGGGGGTTTACCTACGAGCAGTACTTC. The genes are TRBV7-6 and TRBJ2-7; 14 bases fit TRBD2. The J segment lost 2 bases and the V segment lost 4 bases, leaving 10 bases of the junction unmatched. The CDR3 has 18 amino acids. Germline CDR1 reads SGHVS; CDR2 reads FNYEAQ. Looking up the rest from reference TRBV7-6 and TRBJ2-7 gives the full variable domain: GAGVSQSPRYKVTKRGQDVALRCDPISGHVSLYWYRQALGQGPEFLTYFNYEAQQDKSGLPNDRFSAERPEGSISTLTIQRTEQRDSAMYRCASSSPRTSGGFTYEQYFGPGTRLTVT.

This clonotype came up a few times. V usage is TRBV27 and J usage is TRBJ1-2; D gene uncertain. Germline V gene data show CDR1 as MNHEY and CDR2 as SMNVEV (reference sequence). The CDR3 sequence is 13 residues long. The germline V and J ends were trimmed by 3 bases and 4 bases, with 9 bases remaining between them. The chain's CDR3 is CASSFSRGYGYTF. CDR3 DNA sequence: TGTGCCAGCAGTTTCAGTCGGGGCTATGGCTACACCTTC.

This clonotype has only a few counts. The rearrangement joins TRBV7-2 to TRBJ2-5; 9 bases align to TRBD2. Losses at the gene ends were 4 bases for V and 5 bases for J; bases not matched to a gene: 5. This CDR3 has 14 amino acids. Germline V gene lookup returns CDR1 SGHTA and CDR2 FQGNSA. The CDR3 region is CASSYQRGAETQYF. The DNA for the CDR3 is TGTGCCAGCAGCTACCAGCGGGGGGCGGAGACCCAGTACTTC.

This clonotype was recorded a few times. The chain recombines TRBV9 with TRBJ2-5; 7 nucleotides line up with TRBD2. This CDR3 spans 13 amino acids. From germline, CDR1 is SGDLS and CDR2 YYNGEE. V was clipped by 0 bases and J by 5 bases; unmatched bases: 1. The CDR3 DNA sequence: TGTGCCAGCAGCGTAGCAGCGGGGGAGACCCAGTACTTC. It specifies CASSVAAGETQYF. Full variable domain (missing parts from reference TRBV9 and TRBJ2-5): DSGVTQTPKHLITATGQRVTLRCSPRSGDLSVYWYQQSLDQGLQFLIQYYNGEERAKGNILERFSAQQFPDLHSELNLSSLELGDSALYFCASSVAAGETQYFGPGTRLLVL.

The chain uses TRBV4-2 and TRBJ2-6; TRBD2 matches at 7 bases. V gave up 5 bases and J gave up 0 bases; unmatched junction bases: 10. The CDR3 contains 18 residues. Germline V gene sequence: CDR1 LGHNA, CDR2 YNFKEQ. CDR3 in amino acids: CASSWGGADISGANVLTF. CDR3 DNA: TGTGCCAGCAGCTGGGGAGGGGCAGACATCTCTGGGGCCAACGTCCTGACTTTC.

The rearrangement uses TRBV7-9 and TRBJ2-4; D uncertain. CDR3 length: 11 amino acids. V lost 1 base and J 15 bases, leaving 10 bases between the germline ends. The germline gives CDR1 SEHNR, CDR2 FQNEAQ (reference sequence). The CDR3 region is CASSLDSGSYF. In DNA, the CDR3 is TGTGCCAGCAGCTTAGATTCCGGCTCGTACTTC. Full variable domain (outside the CDR3, taken from reference TRBV7-9 and TRBJ2-4): DTGVSQNPRHKITKRGQNVTFRCDPISEHNRLYWYRQTLGQGPEFLTYFQNEAQLEKSRLLSDRFSAERPKGSFSTLEIQRTEQGDSAMYLCASSLDSGSYFGAGTRLSVL.

The V gene is TRBV3-1, the J gene TRBJ2-2; weak D call: TRBD1 (5 bases). The CDR3 runs to 15 residues. Germline CDR1 reads LGHDT; CDR2 reads YNNKEL (reference sequence). With 4 bases removed from V and 0 bases from J, the gap between germline ends came to 9 bases. The CDR3 nucleotides are TGTGCCAGCAGCCGCAGGGTCGCGAACACCGGGGAGCTGTTTTTT. Its protein is CASSRRVANTGELFF.

This chain joins TRBV5-1 and TRBJ2-3; a weak D match, TRBD2 (5 bases). Germline V gene data show CDR1 as SGHRS and CDR2 as YFSETQ. The germline V and J ends were trimmed by 0 bases and 2 bases, with 10 bases remaining between them. The CDR3 is 15 amino acids. The CDR3 sequence is CASSLAGVDTDTQYF. CDR3 nucleotides: TGCGCCAGCAGCTTGGCCGGGGTGGACACAGATACGCAGTATTTT.

The chain combines TRBV20-1 with TRBJ1-2, with D hard to call. The CDR3 extends over 11 amino acids. The germline gives CDR1 DFQATT, CDR2 SNEGSKA (reference sequence). V shed 6 bases and J shed 4 bases, with 9 bases lying between them. The CDR3 spells CSAQAGYGYTF. The CDR3, as DNA: TGCAGTGCCCAGGCAGGCTATGGCTACACCTTC.

This clonotype was counted a few times. V gene TRBV7-2 combines with J gene TRBJ2-3; D is possibly TRBD1 or TRBD2 (5 bases each). From germline, CDR1 is SGHTA and CDR2 FQGNSA. The CDR3 runs 13 residues. V shed 5 bases and J shed 7 bases, with 13 bases lying between them. The CDR3 nucleotides read TGTGCCAGCAGCCCCGGTTGGGGGTATACGCAGTATTTT. It is translated as CASSPGWGYTQYF. Based on the CDR3 plus reference TRBV7-2 and TRBJ2-3, the full variable domain is GAGVSQSPSNKVTEKGKDVELRCDPISGHTALYWYRQSLGQGLEFLIYFQGNSAPDKSGLPSDRFSAERTGGSVSTLTIQRTQQEDSAVYLCASSPGWGYTQYFGPGTRLTVL.

This clonotype turned up a few times. This chain uses TRBV5-1 with TRBJ2-1; D unclear. V dropped 2 bases and J dropped 10 bases, with 13 bases sitting between them. Germline CDR1 is SGHRS and CDR2 is YFSETQ. The CDR3 loop spans 13 amino acids. The chain's CDR3 is CASSFRVQQEQFF. The CDR3 region has the DNA TGCGCCAGCAGCTTTCGAGTACAACAGGAGCAGTTCTTC.

This clonotype showed up just a few times. CDR3 amino acids: CASRVTGGERGYTF. The DNA for the CDR3 is TGTGCCAGCAGAGTCACCGGGGGGGAACGTGGCTACACCTTC. The chain has TRBV28 and TRBJ1-2; tentatively, D is TRBD1 (5 bases). Germline V lookup: CDR1 MDHEN, CDR2 SYDVKM. The V gene lost 6 bases and the J gene lost 7 bases, with 18 bases spanning the gap. This CDR3 is 14 amino acids long.

The rearrangement links TRBV4-1 to TRBJ1-6; 8 bases fit TRBD1. J was trimmed by 5 bases and V by 0 bases; bases with no gene match: 0. The CDR3 length is 15 residues. Germline CDR1 MGHRA, CDR2 YSYEKL. CDR3 sequence (DNA): TGCGCCAGCAGCCAAGAGGACAGGGATAATTCACCCCTCCACTTT. It encodes CASSQEDRDNSPLHF.